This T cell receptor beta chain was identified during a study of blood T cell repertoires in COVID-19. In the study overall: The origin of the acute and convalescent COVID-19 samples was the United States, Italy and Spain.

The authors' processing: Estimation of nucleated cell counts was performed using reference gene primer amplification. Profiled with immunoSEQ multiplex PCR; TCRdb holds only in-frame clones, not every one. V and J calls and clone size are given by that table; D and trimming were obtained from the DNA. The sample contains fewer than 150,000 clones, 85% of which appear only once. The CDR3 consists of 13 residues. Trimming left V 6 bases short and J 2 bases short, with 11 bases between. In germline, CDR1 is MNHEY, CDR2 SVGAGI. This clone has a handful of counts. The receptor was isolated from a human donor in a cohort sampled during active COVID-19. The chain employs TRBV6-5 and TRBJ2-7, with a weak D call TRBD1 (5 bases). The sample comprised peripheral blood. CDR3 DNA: TGTGCCAGCAGCTTACAGGCCACCTACGAGCAGTACTTC. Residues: CASSLQATYEQYF.